These 8 T cell receptor beta chains share one sample of origin, sequenced in a study of cytomegalovirus exposure and HLA in healthy donors. In the PCR, 60 Vbeta and 13 Jbeta primers were used. Repertoires were generated with immunoSEQ multiplex PCR, while TCRdb's copy carries only in-frame clones and drops some. The sample holds 100,000 to 150,000 clones, approximately 80% seen once. Material for sequencing was PBMCs. These receptors were collected from a man aged 30 to 45 in good health and CMV-seropositive.

This clone has just a few counts. The CDR3 DNA reads TGTGCCAGTAGTATGGGCCAAGACAGGGTCTTTCAGCCCCAGCATTTT. As protein: CASSMGQDRVFQPQHF. This rearrangement joins TRBV19 to TRBJ1-5, with 7 bases fitting TRBD1. V gave up 3 bases and J gave up 6 bases; unmatched junction bases: 11. The V gene's germline CDR1 is LNHDA and CDR2 SQIVND (reference sequence). The CDR3 covers 16 residues.

The sample holds one count of this clone. This chain uses TRBV5-1 with TRBJ2-1; 7 bases map to TRBD2. The V gene end was trimmed by 4 bases and the J gene end by 1 base; junction bases not matched to a gene: 8. The CDR3 totals 16 residues. In germline, CDR1 is SGHRS, CDR2 YFSETQ. The CDR3 sequence: CASSLNGGGSYNEQFF. The CDR3 DNA reads TGCGCCAGCAGCCTGAATGGGGGAGGGTCCTACAATGAGCAGTTCTTC.

The rearrangement uses TRBV9 and TRBJ1-1; unclear D gene. Trimming removed 3 bases from V and 1 base from J, with 10 bases in between. This CDR3 has 14 residues. Germline V lookup: CDR1 SGDLS, CDR2 YYNGEE. CDR3 residues: CASSGEGRNTEAFF. CDR3 DNA sequence: TGTGCCAGCAGCGGAGAGGGTCGGAACACTGAAGCTTTCTTT.

Only a few counts were recorded for this clone. This chain uses TRBV18 with TRBJ1-4; 8 positions match TRBD1. The CDR3 has 23 residues. CDR1 is KGHSH and CDR2 is LQKENI in the germline V gene. Trimming took 3 bases from V and 0 from J; bases not matched to a gene: 24. DNA for the CDR3: TGTGCCAGCTCACCGTATCATTCACAGGGGGTCACAACTTTATCCGCAACTAATGAAAAACTGTTTTTT. Amino acids: CASSPYHSQGVTTLSATNEKLFF.

The CDR3 DNA is TGTGCCAGCAGTCCAAGGGGTCTAAGCAGTCCCTCTGGGGCCAACGTCCTGACTTTC. Protein sequence: CASSPRGLSSPSGANVLTF. V gene TRBV27 combines with J gene TRBJ2-6, with D perhaps matching TRBD1 (5 bases). The CDR3 consists of 19 residues. CDR1 and CDR2 from the germline V gene are MNHEY and SMNVEV (reference sequence). V was trimmed by 5 bases and J by 0 bases, leaving 20 bases between them.

This clone was detected only a few times. The chain uses TRBV28 and TRBJ2-5; TRBD2 matches 9 bases. CDR1 is MDHEN, CDR2 SYDVKM, per germline. The CDR3 contains 13 residues. With 5 bases clipped from V and 5 bases from J, the junction kept 3 bases outside the gene matches. CDR3 nucleotides: TGTGCCAGCAGTGCCAGCGGGGGGGAGACCCAGTACTTC. Protein product: CASSASGGETQYF.

The rearrangement joins TRBV4-1 to TRBJ1-3, with no clear D. CDR1 MGHRA and CDR2 YSYEKL come from the germline V gene. The V end lost 1 base, the J end lost 2 bases, and 15 bases lay between the germline ends. The length of the CDR3 is 17 residues. CDR3: CASSQVPKRETGNTIYF. CDR3 nucleotide sequence: TGCGCCAGCAGCCAAGTCCCCAAGAGGGAAACTGGAAACACCATATATTTT.

This clone was recorded only once. The CDR3 region has the DNA TGCGCCAGCAGCTGGACAGCGAACACCGGGGAGCTGTTTTTT. It specifies CASSWTANTGELFF. The chain carries TRBV5-1 and TRBJ2-2, with D perhaps matching TRBD1 (6 bases). Trimming shortened V by 3 bases and J by 0 bases, and 6 bases separated the two germline ends. The germline gives CDR1 SGHRS, CDR2 YFSETQ. The CDR3 runs 14 residues.